The clone carrying this T cell receptor beta chain has a count of ten or more. As yet, its antigen is unknown. This sample was taken from a study of CD8 T cells in ankylosing spondylitis. CDR3 size: 16 residues. The V gene's germline CDR1 is DFQATT and CDR2 SNEGSKA (reference sequence). J lost 0 bases, V lost 5 bases, and 12 bases had no gene match. MiXCR was run by TCRdb on the 5' RACE reads, yielding one entry per CDR3 protein. The sample lists under 400,000 distinct CDR3 sequences; around 10% were seen once. General study results and limits: Among TCR beta sequences, a motif of under ten highly homologous variants appeared characteristic of ankylosing spondylitis blood.

V usage is TRBV20-1 and J usage is TRBJ2-7, with TRBD2 identical over 8 bases. The sequence came from a female donor with ankylosing spondylitis or in good health (not recorded which). Sequenced: blood, either unsorted or a sorted T cell fraction (not recorded which). This CDR3 reads CSASTLSSGLSYEQYF. The CDR3 DNA follows: TGCAGTGCTTCCACCCTTTCTAGCGGGCTCTCCTACGAGCAGTACTTC.